Listed here are 22 T cell receptor beta chains from one sample, sequenced in a study of cytomegalovirus exposure and HLA in healthy donors. Vbeta (60) and Jbeta (13) primers were used in the PCR. Data came from immunoSEQ multiplex PCR; TCRdb stores just in-frame clones and leaves some out. The repertoire holds about 100,000 clones, with under 80% as singletons. The specimen sequenced was PBMCs. The source is a woman aged 18 to 35 in good health and CMV-seropositive.

CDR3 in DNA: TGTGCCAGCAGTTACCTCGACGGGAGCGGCGAGCAGTACTTC. Its translation is CASSYLDGSGEQYF. This rearrangement joins TRBV6-5 to TRBJ2-7, with D possibly TRBD2 on 6 matching bases. In germline, CDR1 is MNHEY, CDR2 SVGAGI. The V gene lost 2 bases and the J gene lost 6 bases, with 14 bases spanning the gap. There are 14 residues in the CDR3.

The V gene is TRBV5-6, the J gene TRBJ2-3, with a weak D call TRBD2 (6 bases). This CDR3 is built from 15 residues. The V gene lost 2 bases and the J gene lost 3 bases, with 13 bases spanning the gap. CDR1 and CDR2 from the germline V gene are SGHDT and YYEEEE. Written as DNA, the CDR3 is TGTGCCAGCAGCTTACCGGGACTCAATACAGATACGCAGTATTTT. Translating gives CASSLPGLNTDTQYF.

V and J are TRBV5-1 and TRBJ2-7; no definite D call. This CDR3 contains 13 residues. Germline values: CDR1 SGHRS, CDR2 YFSETQ. V shed 2 bases and J shed 5 bases, with 11 bases lying between them. The CDR3 here is CASSFLRFDEQYF. The CDR3 bases are TGCGCCAGCAGCTTTCTGCGGTTCGACGAGCAGTACTTC.

The rearrangement uses TRBV28 and TRBJ1-2; 8 bases are shared with TRBD1. This CDR3 comprises 15 residues. From germline, CDR1 is MDHEN and CDR2 SYDVKM. V was pared by 5 bases and J by 0 bases, with 5 bases of the junction left unmatched. In DNA form, the CDR3 reads TGTGCCAGCAGTCTTCGGGACAGGACTAACTATGGCTACACCTTC. It is translated as CASSLRDRTNYGYTF.

To note about this clone: One end of the junction fails to match germline, which may point to a read error. The rearrangement uses TRBV25-1 and TRBJ2-4; D possibly corresponds to TRBD1 (6 bases). The CDR3 spans 14 residues. Per germline, CDR1 MGHDK and CDR2 SYGVNS. The CDR3 spells CASSDIGGVLPSNF. The CDR3 region has the DNA TGTGCCAGCAGTGATATAGGGGGAGTCCTTCCGTCAAACTTC.

This chain joins TRBV11-2 and TRBJ2-1; 12 bases are shared with TRBD2. With V trimmed by 3 bases and J by 0 bases, 6 bases remained unmatched. Germline V gene sequence: CDR1 SGHAT, CDR2 FQNNGV. This CDR3 region has 18 residues. The CDR3 loop is CASSFRLAGDYSYNEQFF. CDR3 coding DNA: TGTGCCAGCAGCTTCAGACTAGCGGGGGATTACTCCTACAATGAGCAGTTCTTC.

The chain joins TRBV5-6 to TRBJ2-5; D possibly corresponds to TRBD2 (5 bases). The length of the CDR3 is 15 residues. CDR1 and CDR2 (germline): SGHDT, YYEEEE. Trimming took off 5 bases at V and 2 bases at J, with 16 bases between the two ends. CDR3: CASRVGEKIQETQYF. In DNA form, the CDR3 reads TGTGCCAGCAGGGTGGGAGAAAAGATTCAAGAGACCCAGTACTTC.

The chain links TRBV30 to TRBJ2-5, with a weak D call TRBD2 (6 bases). CDR1 GTSNPN and CDR2 SVGIG come from the germline V gene (reference sequence). V gave up 2 bases and J gave up 4 bases, with 11 bases separating them. The CDR3 runs to 13 residues. CDR3 bases: TGTGCCTGGAGTCTCGGGGGTGCAGAGACCCAGTACTTC. Residues: CAWSLGGAETQYF.

The genes are TRBV9 and TRBJ2-2; 8 positions agree with TRBD1. CDR3 length: 16 residues. CDR1 and CDR2 from the germline V gene are SGDLS and YYNGEE. With 4 bases clipped from V and 0 bases from J, the junction kept 5 bases outside the gene matches. Here the CDR3 DNA reads TGTGCCAGCAGCAAGACAGGGGCCCCGAACACCGGGGAGCTGTTTTTT. It specifies CASSKTGAPNTGELFF.

The chain has TRBV4-1 and TRBJ1-2; TRBD1 is a possible D gene (6 bases). V dropped 3 bases and J dropped 2 bases, with 25 bases sitting between them. Germline lookup yields CDR1 MGHRA and CDR2 YSYEKL. The CDR3 length is 19 residues. CDR3 loop: CASSHALRGGPQGNYGYTF. The CDR3 nucleotides read TGCGCCAGCAGCCATGCCCTAAGAGGGGGACCCCAAGGGAACTATGGCTACACCTTC.

The rearrangement joins TRBV19 to TRBJ1-5; possibly TRBD1 for D (6 bases). Germline CDR1 reads LNHDA; CDR2 reads SQIVND (reference sequence). This CDR3 comprises 14 residues. V lost 5 bases and J 1 base, leaving 9 bases between the germline ends. The CDR3 sequence is CASSQGPSNQPQHF. In nucleotides, the CDR3 is TGTGCCAGTAGTCAGGGGCCGAGCAATCAGCCCCAGCATTTT.

This CDR3 is CSVEGLAGVRNTGELFF. CDR3 DNA sequence: TGCAGCGTTGAGGGACTAGCGGGAGTTAGAAACACCGGGGAGCTGTTTTTT. The chain has TRBV29-1 and TRBJ2-2, with TRBD2 matching over 14 bases. V shed 3 bases and J 2 bases; nucleotides not matched to a gene: 5. The CDR3 has 17 amino acids. Germline CDR1 is SQVTM and CDR2 is ANQGSEA.

Comments on this clone: The junction and the germline gene differ at one end; a read error may be behind it. V and J are TRBV5-1 and TRBJ2-1; 7 bases agree with TRBD2. CDR1 is SGHRS and CDR2 is YFSETQ in the germline V gene. This CDR3 has 13 residues. CDR3 protein: CASSLRDYTEQFF. The DNA of the CDR3 is TGCGCCAGCAGCCTCCGGGACTACACTGAGCAGTTCTTC.

This clone was detected a few times. The rearrangement uses TRBV4-3 and TRBJ2-1, with 11 bases that match TRBD2. The CDR3 length is 15 residues. V was pared by 0 bases and J by 13 bases, with 8 bases of the junction left unmatched. Germline CDR1 LGHNA, CDR2 YSLEER. CDR3 loop: CASSQDLASGRLQFF. The CDR3 DNA reads as TGCGCCAGCAGCCAAGATCTGGCTAGCGGGAGGCTTCAGTTCTTC.

The chain joins TRBV25-1 to TRBJ2-5; no reliable D call. CDR1 and CDR2 (germline): MGHDK, SYGVNS. The CDR3 runs 13 residues. Trimming removed 6 bases from V and 4 bases from J, with 12 bases in between. The CDR3 region is CASSRRSGETQYF. The CDR3 DNA reads as TGTGCCAGCAGCCGCCGGTCAGGAGAGACCCAGTACTTC.

The chain recombines TRBV5-1 with TRBJ2-3; D unresolved. CDR1 is SGHRS and CDR2 is YFSETQ in the germline V gene. CDR3 length: 14 residues. The V and J ends lost 4 bases and 8 bases respectively, with 17 bases between them. The DNA for the CDR3 is TGCGCCAGCAGCGGCGTCCCCGGGTCGGGTACGCAGTATTTT. This gives the protein CASSGVPGSGTQYF.

The rearrangement joins TRBV5-6 to TRBJ2-7; perhaps TRBD2 as D (5 bases). Trimming left V 1 base short and J 6 bases short, with 8 bases between. CDR1 is SGHDT and CDR2 is YYEEEE in the germline V gene. The CDR3 loop spans 12 amino acids. The CDR3 here is CASSLPGIEQYF. The DNA for the CDR3 is TGTGCCAGCAGCTTGCCGGGAATCGAGCAGTACTTC. Full variable domain (remainder filled in from reference TRBV5-6 and TRBJ2-7): DAGVTQSPTHLIKTRGQQVTLRCSPKSGHDTVSWYQQALGQGPQFIFQYYEEEERQRGNFPDRFSGHQFPNYSSELNVNALLLGDSALYLCASSLPGIEQYFGPGTRLTVT.

The V call is TRBV7-3, the J call TRBJ2-7; 9 nucleotides line up with TRBD2. The V and J ends lost 3 bases and 1 base, in that order; junction bases with no gene match: 13. Germline CDR1 is SGHTA and CDR2 is FQGTGA. CDR3 length: 18 residues. The CDR3 loop is CASSFGGQLAGLSYEQYF. The CDR3 DNA reads TGTGCCAGCAGCTTTGGAGGCCAGCTAGCGGGATTGTCCTACGAGCAGTACTTC.

The chain carries TRBV6-6 and TRBJ2-7; D possibly corresponds to TRBD2 (6 bases). Germline V gene data show CDR1 as MNHNY and CDR2 as SVGAGI (reference sequence). The CDR3 length is 15 residues. V gave up 4 bases and J gave up 9 bases, with 22 bases separating them. The CDR3 here is CASSSPRLDSEGQYF. CDR3 nucleotides: TGTGCCAGCAGTTCCCCGCGACTAGACTCGGAAGGGCAGTACTTC.

The chain couples TRBV29-1 to TRBJ2-7; 7 bases line up with TRBD1. The V gene's germline CDR1 is SQVTM and CDR2 ANQGSEA. V was clipped by 6 bases and J by 7 bases; unmatched bases: 9. The CDR3 sequence is 12 residues long. CDR3 in DNA: TGCAGCGTGGGGGAACAGGGGAATGAGCAGTACTTC. It is translated as CSVGEQGNEQYF.

This chain connects TRBV7-9 to TRBJ1-1; D not resolved. The V and J ends lost 1 base and 11 bases respectively, with 11 bases between them. CDR1 and CDR2 (germline): SEHNR, FQNEAQ (reference sequence). The CDR3 spans 12 residues. The CDR3 sequence: CASSLVGEWAFF. CDR3 in DNA: TGTGCCAGCAGCTTAGTTGGGGAGTGGGCTTTCTTT.

The CDR3 here is CASGSLNEQFF. Here the CDR3 DNA reads TGTGCTAGTGGTTCCCTGAATGAGCAGTTCTTC. The chain combines TRBV12-5 with TRBJ2-1; D gene ambiguous. Trimming removed 4 bases at V and 7 bases at J, with 5 bases between. The length of the CDR3 is 11 residues. The germline CDR1 and CDR2 sequences are LGHNT and FRNRAP. Full variable domain (rest looked up from reference TRBV12-5 and TRBJ2-1): DARVTQTPRHKVTEMGQEVTMRCQPILGHNTVFWYRQTMMQGLELLAYFRNRAPLDDSGMPKDRFSAEMPDATLATLKIQPSEPRDSAVYFCASGSLNEQFFGPGTRLTVL.